The present T cell receptor beta chain was sequenced within a study of blood T cell repertoires in COVID-19. Some clones are missing from TCRdb's copy, which holds only in-frame ones; the method was immunoSEQ multiplex PCR. The data show more than 200,000 clones, 70% to 90% seen once. This CDR3 comprises 12 residues. J lost 8 bases, V lost 4 bases, and 5 bases had no gene match. Germline V gene lookup returns CDR1 SGHRS and CDR2 YFSETQ. Material: PBMCs or T cells enriched from blood (not recorded which). This chain links TRBV5-1 with TRBJ1-2; 7 bases line up with TRBD1. This clonotype originated in a man younger than 40 who had recovered from COVID-19. The CDR3 DNA follows: TGCGCCAGCAGCCAAGACAGGGACGGCTACACCTTC. Translating it yields CASSQDRDGYTF. Together with reference TRBV5-1 and TRBJ1-2, the CDR3 gives the full variable domain: KAGVTQTPRYLIKTRGQQVTLSCSPISGHRSVSWYQQTPGQGLQFLFEYFSETQRNKGNFPGRFSGRQFSNSRSEMNVSTLELGDSALYLCASSQDRDGYTFGSGTRLTVV.